This T cell receptor (beta chain) was profiled in a study of T-cell memory formation after mild COVID-19. Germline V gene lookup returns CDR1 SGHNT and CDR2 YYREEE (reference sequence). The CDR3 contains 14 residues. Trimming removed 0 bases from V and 6 bases from J, with 13 bases in between. TCRdb processed the 5' RACE reads anew with MiXCR; each CDR3 protein has one entry. The profile shows 350,000 to 500,000 distinct CDR3 sequences, approximately 20% of them singletons. The sample comprised PBMCs or a T cell subset sorted from them (not recorded which). The receptor comes from an adult woman who had mild COVID-19 (a few samples of this study predate the infection). Cell type and time point are not known. The chain employs TRBV5-4 and TRBJ2-7, with D unclear. CDR3 coding DNA: TGTGCCAGCAGCTTGGGGGGATCATCTGGCGAGCAGTACTTC. It is translated as CASSLGGSSGEQYF.